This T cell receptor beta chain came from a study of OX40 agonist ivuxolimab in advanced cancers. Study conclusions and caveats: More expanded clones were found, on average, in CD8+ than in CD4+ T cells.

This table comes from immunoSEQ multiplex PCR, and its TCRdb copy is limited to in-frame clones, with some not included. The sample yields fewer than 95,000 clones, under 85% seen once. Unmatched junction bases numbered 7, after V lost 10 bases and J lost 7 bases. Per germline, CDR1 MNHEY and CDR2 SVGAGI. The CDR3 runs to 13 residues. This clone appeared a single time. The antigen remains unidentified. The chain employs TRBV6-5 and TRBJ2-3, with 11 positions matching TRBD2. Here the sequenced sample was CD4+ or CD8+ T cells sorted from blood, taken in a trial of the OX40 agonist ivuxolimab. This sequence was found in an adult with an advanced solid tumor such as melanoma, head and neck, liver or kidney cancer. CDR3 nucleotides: TGTGCCACCAGAACTAGCGGGGGAAATACGCAGTATTTT. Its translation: CATRTSGGNTQYF.